This TCR beta chain emerged from a study of T cell responses to AZD1222 COVID-19 vaccine. Study as a whole: Second-dose intervals of approximately 4 or approximately 12 weeks were pooled. Study-level points and caveats: Clonal diversity was possibly underestimated, and white British individuals and females predominated among donors. Distributed over spike, vaccine-associated CD4 TCRs predominated at 160-218 and 743-854.

Turning to this clone: Antigen specificity is unknown.

Data came from immunoSEQ multiplex PCR; TCRdb stores just in-frame clones and leaves some out. This sample yields roughly 120,000 clones, of which 84% are seen a single time; about 9.5% belongs to the top ten. CDR1 and CDR2 from the germline V gene are SNHLY and FYNNEI. J lost 7 bases, V lost 8 bases, and 6 bases had no gene match. The CDR3 length is 13 residues. The sample consisted of peripheral blood, taken on day 0 of AZD1222 vaccination. The sequence was collected from an adult in good health. V and J are TRBV2 and TRBJ1-5; 9 bases match TRBD1. DNA for the CDR3: TGTGCCAGCCAGGACAGGGGCAGGCAGCCCCAGCATTTT. It codes for CASQDRGRQPQHF.